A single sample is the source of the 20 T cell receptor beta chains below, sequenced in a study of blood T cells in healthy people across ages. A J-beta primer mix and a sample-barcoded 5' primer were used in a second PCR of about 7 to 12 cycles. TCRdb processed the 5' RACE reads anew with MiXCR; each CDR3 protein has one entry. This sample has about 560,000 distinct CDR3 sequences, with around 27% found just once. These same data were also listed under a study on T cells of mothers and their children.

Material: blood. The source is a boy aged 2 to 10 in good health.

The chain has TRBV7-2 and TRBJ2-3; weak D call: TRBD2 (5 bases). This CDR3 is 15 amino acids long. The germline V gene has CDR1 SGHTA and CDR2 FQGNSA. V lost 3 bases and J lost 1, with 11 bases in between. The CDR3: CASSFTGSRTDTQYF. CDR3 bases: TGTGCCAGCAGCTTCACGGGGTCGCGCACAGATACGCAGTATTTT.

The CDR3 DNA is TGTGCCAGCAGCGTAGAAGGGGCAGCCCTGGGCGAGCAGTACTTC. Protein product: CASSVEGAALGEQYF. V gene TRBV9 combines with J gene TRBJ2-5; possibly TRBD1 for D (5 bases). Gene TRBJ2-7 matches the end of the DNA better, so the J call may be wrong. Germline loops: CDR1 SGDLS, CDR2 YYNGEE. The CDR3 spans 15 residues.

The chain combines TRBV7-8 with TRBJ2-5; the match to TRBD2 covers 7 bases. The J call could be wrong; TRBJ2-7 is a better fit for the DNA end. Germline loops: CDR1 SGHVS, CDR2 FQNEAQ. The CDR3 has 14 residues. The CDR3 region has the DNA TGTGCCAGCAGCCGCCCGGGACTAAACTACGAGCAGTACGTC. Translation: CASSRPGLNYEQYV.

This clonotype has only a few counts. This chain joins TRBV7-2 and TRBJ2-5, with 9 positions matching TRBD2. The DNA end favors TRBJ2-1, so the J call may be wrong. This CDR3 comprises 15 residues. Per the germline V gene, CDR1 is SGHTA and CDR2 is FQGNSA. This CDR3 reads CASSLGAGGWNEQFF. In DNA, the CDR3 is TGTGCCAGCAGCTTAGGGGCGGGGGGGTGGAATGAGCAGTTCTTC.

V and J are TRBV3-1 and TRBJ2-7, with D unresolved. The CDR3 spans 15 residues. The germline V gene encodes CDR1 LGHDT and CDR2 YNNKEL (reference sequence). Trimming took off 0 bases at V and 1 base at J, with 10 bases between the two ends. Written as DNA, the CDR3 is TGTGCCAGCAGCCAAGAGTCGCTAGAGTCCTACGAGCAGTACTTC. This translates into CASSQESLESYEQYF.

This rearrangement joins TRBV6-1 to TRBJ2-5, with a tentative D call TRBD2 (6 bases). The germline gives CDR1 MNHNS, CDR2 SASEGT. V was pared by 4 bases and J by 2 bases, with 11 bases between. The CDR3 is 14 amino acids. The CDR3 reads CASSGGVRQETQYF. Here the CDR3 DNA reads TGTGCCAGCAGTGGGGGGGTACGTCAAGAGACCCAGTACTTC.

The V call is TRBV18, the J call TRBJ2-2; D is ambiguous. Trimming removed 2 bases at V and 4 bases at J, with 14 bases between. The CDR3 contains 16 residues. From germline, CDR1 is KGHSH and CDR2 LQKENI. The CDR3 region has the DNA TGTGCCAGCTCACCAGCATGGGGTCAGTTCACCGGGGAGCTGTTTTTT. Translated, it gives CASSPAWGQFTGELFF.

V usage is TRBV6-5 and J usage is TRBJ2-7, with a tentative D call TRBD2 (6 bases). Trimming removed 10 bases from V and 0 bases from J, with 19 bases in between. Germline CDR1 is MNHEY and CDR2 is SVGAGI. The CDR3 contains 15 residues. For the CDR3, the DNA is TGTGCCATCAGCGCGGGACTTTCGAGCTCCTACGAGCAGTACTTC. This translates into CAISAGLSSSYEQYF.

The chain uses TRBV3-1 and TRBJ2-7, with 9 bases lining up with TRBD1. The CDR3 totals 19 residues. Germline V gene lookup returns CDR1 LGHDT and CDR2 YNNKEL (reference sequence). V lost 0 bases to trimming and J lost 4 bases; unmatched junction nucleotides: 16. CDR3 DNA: TGTGCCAGCAGCCAAGATGGGAACAGGGGGCTGTGGCGTCCTTACGAGCAGTACTTC. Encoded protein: CASSQDGNRGLWRPYEQYF.

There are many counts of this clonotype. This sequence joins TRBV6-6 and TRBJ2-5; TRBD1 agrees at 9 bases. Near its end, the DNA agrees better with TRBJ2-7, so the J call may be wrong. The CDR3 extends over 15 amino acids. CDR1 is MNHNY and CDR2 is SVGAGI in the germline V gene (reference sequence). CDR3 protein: CASSRPGQGGDEQYF. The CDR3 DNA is TGTGCCAGCAGCCGACCGGGACAGGGTGGCGACGAGCAGTACTTC.

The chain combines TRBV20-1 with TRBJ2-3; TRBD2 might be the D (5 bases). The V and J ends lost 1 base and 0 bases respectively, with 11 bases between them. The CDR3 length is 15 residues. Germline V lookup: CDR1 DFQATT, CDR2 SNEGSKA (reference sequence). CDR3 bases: TGCAGTGCTAGAGGAGAGCGGTCTAGCACAGATACGCAGTATTTT. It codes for CSARGERSSTDTQYF.

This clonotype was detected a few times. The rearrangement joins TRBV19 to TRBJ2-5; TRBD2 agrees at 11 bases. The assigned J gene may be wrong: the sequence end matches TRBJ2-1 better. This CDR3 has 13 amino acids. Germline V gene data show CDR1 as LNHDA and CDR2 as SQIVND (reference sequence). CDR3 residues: CASSSGLAVKQFF. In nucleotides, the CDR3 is TGTGCCAGTAGTTCGGGACTAGCGGTTAAGCAGTTCTTC.

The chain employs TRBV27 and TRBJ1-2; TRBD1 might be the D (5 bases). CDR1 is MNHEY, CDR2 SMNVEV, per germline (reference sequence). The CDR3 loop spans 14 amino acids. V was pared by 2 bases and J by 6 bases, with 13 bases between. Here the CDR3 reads CASSLVGPANGYTF. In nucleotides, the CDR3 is TGTGCCAGCAGTTTAGTGGGGCCGGCGAATGGCTACACCTTC.

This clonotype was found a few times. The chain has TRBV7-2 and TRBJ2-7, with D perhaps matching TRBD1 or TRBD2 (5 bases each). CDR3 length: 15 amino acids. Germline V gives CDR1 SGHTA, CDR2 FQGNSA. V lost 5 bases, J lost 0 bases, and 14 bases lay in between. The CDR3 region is CASSLVGDLSYEQYF. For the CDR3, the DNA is TGTGCCAGCAGCCTAGTCGGGGACCTCTCCTACGAGCAGTACTTC.

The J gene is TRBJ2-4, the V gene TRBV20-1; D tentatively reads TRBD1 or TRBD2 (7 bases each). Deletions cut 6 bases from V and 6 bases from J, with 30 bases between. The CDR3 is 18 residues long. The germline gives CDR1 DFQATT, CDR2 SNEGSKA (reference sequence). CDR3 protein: CSARAGDRWVWRANIQYF. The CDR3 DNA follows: TGCAGTGCCCGCGCGGGGGACAGATGGGTTTGGCGGGCAAACATTCAGTACTTC.

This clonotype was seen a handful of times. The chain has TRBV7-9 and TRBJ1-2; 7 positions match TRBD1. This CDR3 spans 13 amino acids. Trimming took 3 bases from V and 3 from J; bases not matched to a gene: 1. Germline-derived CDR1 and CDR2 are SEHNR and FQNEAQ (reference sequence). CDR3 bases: TGTGCCAGCAGCTTTGGACAGGACTATGGCTACACCTTC. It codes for CASSFGQDYGYTF.

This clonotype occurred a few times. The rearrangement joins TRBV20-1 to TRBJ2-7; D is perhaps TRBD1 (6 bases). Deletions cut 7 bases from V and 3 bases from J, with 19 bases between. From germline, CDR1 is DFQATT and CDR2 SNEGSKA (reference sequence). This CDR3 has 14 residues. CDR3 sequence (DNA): TGCAGTGTTGCATTTCAGGGGTATAGCTACGAGCAGTACTTC. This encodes CSVAFQGYSYEQYF.

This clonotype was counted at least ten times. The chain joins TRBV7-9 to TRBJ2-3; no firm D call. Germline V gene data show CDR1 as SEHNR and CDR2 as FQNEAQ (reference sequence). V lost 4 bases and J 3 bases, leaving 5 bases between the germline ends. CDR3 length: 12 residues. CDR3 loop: CASSSTTDTQYF. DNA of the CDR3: TGTGCCAGCAGCTCGACAACAGATACGCAGTATTTT.

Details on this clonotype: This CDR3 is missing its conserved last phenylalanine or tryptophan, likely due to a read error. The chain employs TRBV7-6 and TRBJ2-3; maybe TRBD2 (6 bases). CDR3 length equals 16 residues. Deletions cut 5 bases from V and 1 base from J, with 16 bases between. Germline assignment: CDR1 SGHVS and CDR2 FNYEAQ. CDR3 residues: CASSEAWRGRTDTQYY. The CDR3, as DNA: TGTGCCAGCAGCGAAGCCTGGCGGGGCCGCACAGATACGCAGTATTAT.

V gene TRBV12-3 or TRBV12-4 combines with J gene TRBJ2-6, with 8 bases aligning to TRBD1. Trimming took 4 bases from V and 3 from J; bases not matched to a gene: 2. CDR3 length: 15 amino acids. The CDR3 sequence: CASSSRGRGANVLTF. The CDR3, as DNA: TGTGCCAGCAGTTCCAGGGGGCGTGGGGCCAACGTCCTGACTTTC.